Listed here are 8 T cell receptor beta chains from one sample, sequenced in a study of T-cell reconstitution after alpha-beta-depleted transplantation in children. During its preparation, the TCRbeta library received unique molecular identifiers. TCRdb re-derived calls from the PCR reads in MiXCR, one entry per CDR3 protein. This sample has 780,000 or so distinct CDR3 sequences, with 16% found just once. The specimen was PBMCs, mostly from graft donor cells, collected 360 days after TCRalphabeta/CD19-depleted stem cell transplant. These TCRs come from a male patient between 10 and 17 years old who had a stem cell transplant for acute lymphoblastic leukemia, so the T cells may come from the graft donor.

This clonotype was seen a few times. The chain joins TRBV5-5 to TRBJ2-7, with D tentatively TRBD2 (5 bases). The CDR3 is 15 residues long. Germline V lookup: CDR1 SGHKS, CDR2 YYEKEE (reference sequence). The V end was cut by 4 bases, the J end by 4 bases, with 18 bases between. The CDR3 DNA is TGTGCCAGCAGCGTAGGACTGTCCGGATCGTACGAGCAGTACTTC. Its protein product is CASSVGLSGSYEQYF.

The chain uses TRBV11-2 and TRBJ2-7; no definite D call. CDR1 and CDR2 (germline): SGHAT, FQNNGV. The CDR3 loop spans 14 amino acids. V lost 4 bases to trimming and J lost 6 bases, with 16 bases between them. CDR3 bases: TGTGCCAGCAGCTCCCTGGCTTCTCCCCTCGAGCAGTACTTC. Residues: CASSSLASPLEQYF.

This clonotype was recorded a few times. V is TRBV5-6 and J is TRBJ1-2; D not certain. The CDR3 contains 12 residues. V was trimmed by 7 bases and J by 2 bases, leaving 9 bases between them. Germline assignment: CDR1 SGHDT and CDR2 YYEEEE. The CDR3 nucleotides read TGTGCCAGCCACCTAACCAACTATGGCTACACCTTC. Its protein product is CASHLTNYGYTF. The variable domain in full, with the rest retrieved from reference TRBV5-6 and TRBJ1-2, is DAGVTQSPTHLIKTRGQQVTLRCSPKSGHDTVSWYQQALGQGPQFIFQYYEEEERQRGNFPDRFSGHQFPNYSSELNVNALLLGDSALYLCASHLTNYGYTFGSGTRLTVV.

The V call is TRBV12-3 or TRBV12-4, the J call TRBJ2-5; TRBD2 aligns across 7 bases. V gave up 6 bases and J gave up 12 bases; unmatched junction bases: 13. The CDR3 extends over 13 amino acids. The CDR3 spells CASRQLLADSKYF. CDR3 nucleotide sequence: TGTGCCAGCAGGCAACTTCTAGCGGATTCTAAGTACTTC.

At least ten counts were recorded for this clonotype. The V and J genes are TRBV15 and TRBJ2-2; no definite D call. The CDR3 length is 13 residues. V gave up 0 bases and J gave up 8 bases, with 7 bases separating them. CDR1 is LNHNV, CDR2 YYDKDF, per germline (reference sequence). CDR3 amino acids: CATSRDQAGELFF. CDR3 bases: TGTGCCACCAGCAGAGATCAGGCGGGGGAGCTGTTTTTT. Drawing the rest from reference TRBV15 and TRBJ2-2, the complete variable domain is DAMVIQNPRYQVTQFGKPVTLSCSQTLNHNVMYWYQQKSSQAPKLLFHYYDKDFNNEADTPDNFQSRRPNTSFCFLDIRSPGLGDTAMYLCATSRDQAGELFFGEGSRLTVL.

This clonotype occurred a few times. This rearrangement joins TRBV11-2 to TRBJ2-5, with D possibly matching TRBD2 (6 bases). This CDR3 has 13 residues. V shed 4 bases and J shed 4 bases, with 10 bases lying between them. Germline V CDR1 and CDR2: SGHAT, FQNNGV. CDR3 bases: TGTGCCAGCAGCTCGGGACTTCCAGAGACCCAGTACTTC. Protein product: CASSSGLPETQYF.

The rearrangement links TRBV5-1 to TRBJ2-5; D remains unclear. From germline, CDR1 is SGHRS and CDR2 YFSETQ. V dropped 0 bases and J dropped 4 bases, with 10 bases sitting between them. The CDR3 extends over 14 amino acids. The CDR3 coding sequence is TGCGCCAGCAGCTTGGAATCTGTGTCAGAGACCCAGTACTTC. It specifies CASSLESVSETQYF.

Ten or more counts support this clonotype. The CDR3 coding sequence is TGTGCCAGCAGCTTCGGGGATTGGTACGAGCAGTACTTC. It encodes CASSFGDWYEQYF. The rearrangement joins TRBV7-9 to TRBJ2-7, with a weak D call TRBD2 (5 bases). The CDR3 is made up of 13 amino acids. Trimming removed 3 bases at V and 4 bases at J, with 10 bases between. Germline V lookup: CDR1 SEHNR, CDR2 FQNEAQ (reference sequence).